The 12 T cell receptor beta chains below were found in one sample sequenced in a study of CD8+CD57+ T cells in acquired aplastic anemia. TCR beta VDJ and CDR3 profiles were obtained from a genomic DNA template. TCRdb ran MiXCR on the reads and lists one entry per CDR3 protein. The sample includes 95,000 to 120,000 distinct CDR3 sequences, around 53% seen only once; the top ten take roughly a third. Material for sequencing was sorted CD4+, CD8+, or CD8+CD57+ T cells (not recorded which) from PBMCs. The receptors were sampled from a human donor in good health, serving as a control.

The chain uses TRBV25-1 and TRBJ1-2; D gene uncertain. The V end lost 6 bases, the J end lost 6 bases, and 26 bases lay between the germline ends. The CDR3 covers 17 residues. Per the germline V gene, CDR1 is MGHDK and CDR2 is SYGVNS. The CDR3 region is CASSVGVPHAGPDGYTF. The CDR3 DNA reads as TGTGCCAGCAGCGTTGGGGTTCCCCATGCAGGCCCGGATGGCTACACCTTC.

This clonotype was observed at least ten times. Written as DNA, the CDR3 is TGTGCCACCAGTGATGTCCGGGCGGGGAACACCGGGGAGCTGTTTTTT. Amino acids: CATSDVRAGNTGELFF. This sequence joins TRBV24-1 and TRBJ2-2, with D possibly being TRBD2 (5 bases). This CDR3 region has 16 residues. CDR1 and CDR2 from the germline V gene are KGHDR and SFDVKD. V was cut by 3 bases and J by 1 base, with 11 bases left in between.

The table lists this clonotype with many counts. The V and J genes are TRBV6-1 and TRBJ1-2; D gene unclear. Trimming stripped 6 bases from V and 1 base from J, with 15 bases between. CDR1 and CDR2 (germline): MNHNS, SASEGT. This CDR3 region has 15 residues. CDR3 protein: CASSHQGVLNYGYTF. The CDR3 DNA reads TGTGCCAGCAGCCACCAAGGAGTACTTAACTATGGCTACACCTTC.

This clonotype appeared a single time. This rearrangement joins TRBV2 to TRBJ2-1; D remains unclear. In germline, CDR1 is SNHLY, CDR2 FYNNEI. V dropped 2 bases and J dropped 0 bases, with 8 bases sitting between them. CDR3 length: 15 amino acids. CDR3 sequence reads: CASSELKSSYNEQFF. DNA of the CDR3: TGTGCCAGCAGTGAACTGAAGAGCTCCTACAATGAGCAGTTCTTC. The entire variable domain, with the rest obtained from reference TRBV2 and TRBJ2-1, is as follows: EPEVTQTPSHQVTQMGQEVILRCVPISNHLYFYWYRQILGQKVEFLVSFYNNEISEKSEIFDDQFSVERPDGSNFTLKIRSTKLEDSAMYFCASSELKSSYNEQFFGPGTRLTVL.

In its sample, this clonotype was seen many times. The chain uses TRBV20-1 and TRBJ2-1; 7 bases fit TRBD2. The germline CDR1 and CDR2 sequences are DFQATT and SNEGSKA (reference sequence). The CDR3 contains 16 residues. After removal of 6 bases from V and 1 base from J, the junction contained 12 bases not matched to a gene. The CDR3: CSATGPLAASYNEQFF. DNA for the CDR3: TGCAGTGCCACGGGACCGCTAGCGGCGTCCTACAATGAGCAGTTCTTC.

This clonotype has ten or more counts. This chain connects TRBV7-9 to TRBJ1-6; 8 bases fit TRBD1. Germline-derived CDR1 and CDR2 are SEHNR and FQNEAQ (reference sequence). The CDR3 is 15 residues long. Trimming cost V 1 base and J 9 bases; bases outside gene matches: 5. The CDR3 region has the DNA TGTGCCAGCAGCTTAGGGACAGGGAGTTCTTCACCCCTCCACTTT. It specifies CASSLGTGSSSPLHF. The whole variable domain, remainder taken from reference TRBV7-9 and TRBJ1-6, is DTGVSQNPRHKITKRGQNVTFRCDPISEHNRLYWYRQTLGQGPEFLTYFQNEAQLEKSRLLSDRFSAERPKGSFSTLEIQRTEQGDSAMYLCASSLGTGSSSPLHFGNGTRLTVT.

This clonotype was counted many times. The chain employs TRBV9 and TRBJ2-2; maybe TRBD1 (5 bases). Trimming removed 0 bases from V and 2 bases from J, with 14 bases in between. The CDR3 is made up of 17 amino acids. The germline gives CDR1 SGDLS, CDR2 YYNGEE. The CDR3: CASSVAGLGDNTGELFF. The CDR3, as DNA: TGTGCCAGCAGCGTAGCAGGTCTAGGGGATAACACCGGGGAGCTGTTTTTT.

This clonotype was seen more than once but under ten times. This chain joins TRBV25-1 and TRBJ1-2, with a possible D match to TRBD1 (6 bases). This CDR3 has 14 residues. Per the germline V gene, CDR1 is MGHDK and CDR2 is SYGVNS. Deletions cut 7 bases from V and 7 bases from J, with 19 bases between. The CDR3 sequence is CASNAGWGGAGYTF. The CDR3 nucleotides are TGTGCCAGCAACGCCGGATGGGGGGGGGCTGGCTACACCTTC.

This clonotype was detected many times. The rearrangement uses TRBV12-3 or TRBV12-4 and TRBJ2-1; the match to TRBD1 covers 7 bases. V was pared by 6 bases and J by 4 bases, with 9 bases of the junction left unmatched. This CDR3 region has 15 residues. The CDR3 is CASRPTGQLYNEQFF. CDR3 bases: TGTGCCAGCAGGCCCACGGGACAGTTATACAATGAGCAGTTCTTC.

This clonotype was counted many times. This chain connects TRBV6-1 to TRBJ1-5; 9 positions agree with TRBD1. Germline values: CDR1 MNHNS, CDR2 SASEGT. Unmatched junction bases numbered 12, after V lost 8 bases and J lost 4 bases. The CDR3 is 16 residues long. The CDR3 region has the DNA TGTGCCAGCGAGCCGGCAGGGACAGGGTGGAATCAGCCCCAGCATTTT. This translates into CASEPAGTGWNQPQHF.

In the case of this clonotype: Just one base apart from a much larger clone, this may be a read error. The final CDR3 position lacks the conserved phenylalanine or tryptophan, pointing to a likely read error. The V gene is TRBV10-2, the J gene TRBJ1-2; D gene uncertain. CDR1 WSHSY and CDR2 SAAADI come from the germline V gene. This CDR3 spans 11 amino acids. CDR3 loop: CASTGGHGYTL. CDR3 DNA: TGTGCCAGCACCGGAGGCCATGGCTACACCCTC.

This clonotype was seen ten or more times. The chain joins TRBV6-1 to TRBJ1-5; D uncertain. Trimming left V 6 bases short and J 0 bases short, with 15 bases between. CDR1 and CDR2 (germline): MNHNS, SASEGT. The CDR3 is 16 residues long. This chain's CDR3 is CASRGGRTYSNQPQHF. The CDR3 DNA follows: TGTGCCAGCAGAGGCGGTAGGACTTATAGCAATCAGCCCCAGCATTTT.